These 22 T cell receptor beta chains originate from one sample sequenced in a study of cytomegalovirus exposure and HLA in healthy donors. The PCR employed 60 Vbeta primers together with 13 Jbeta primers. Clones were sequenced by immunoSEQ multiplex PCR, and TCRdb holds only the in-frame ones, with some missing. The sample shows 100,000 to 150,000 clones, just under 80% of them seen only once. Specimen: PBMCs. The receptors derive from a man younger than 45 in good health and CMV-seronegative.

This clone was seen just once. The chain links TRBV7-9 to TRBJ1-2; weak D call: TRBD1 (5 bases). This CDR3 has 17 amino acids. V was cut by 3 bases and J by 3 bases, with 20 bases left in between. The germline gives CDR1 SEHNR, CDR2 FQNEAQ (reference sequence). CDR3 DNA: TGTGCCAGCAGCTTCAGTGTGGCTAGACAGCCTTACTATGGCTACACCTTC. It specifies CASSFSVARQPYYGYTF. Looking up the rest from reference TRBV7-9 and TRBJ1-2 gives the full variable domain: DTGVSQNPRHKITKRGQNVTFRCDPISEHNRLYWYRQTLGQGPEFLTYFQNEAQLEKSRLLSDRFSAERPKGSFSTLEIQRTEQGDSAMYLCASSFSVARQPYYGYTFGSGTRLTVV.

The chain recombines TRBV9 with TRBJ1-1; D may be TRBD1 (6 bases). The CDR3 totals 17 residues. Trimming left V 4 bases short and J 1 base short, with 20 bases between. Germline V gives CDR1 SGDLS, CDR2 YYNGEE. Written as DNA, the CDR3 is TGTGCCAGCAGCCCTACATACAGGGTTTTAGGGAACACTGAAGCTTTCTTT. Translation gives CASSPTYRVLGNTEAFF.

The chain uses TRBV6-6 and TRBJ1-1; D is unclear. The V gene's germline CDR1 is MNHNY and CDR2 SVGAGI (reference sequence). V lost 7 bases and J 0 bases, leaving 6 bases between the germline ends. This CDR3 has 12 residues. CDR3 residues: CASTPLNTEAFF. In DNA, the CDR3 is TGTGCCAGCACCCCATTGAACACTGAAGCTTTCTTT.

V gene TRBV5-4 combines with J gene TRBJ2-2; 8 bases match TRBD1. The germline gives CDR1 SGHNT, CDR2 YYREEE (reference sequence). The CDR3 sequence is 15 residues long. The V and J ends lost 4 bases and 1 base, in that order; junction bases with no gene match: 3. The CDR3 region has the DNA TGTGCCAGCAGCACAGGGGGTAAGAACACCGGGGAGCTGTTTTTT. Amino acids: CASSTGGKNTGELFF. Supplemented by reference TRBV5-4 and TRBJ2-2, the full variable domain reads ETGVTQSPTHLIKTRGQQVTLRCSSQSGHNTVSWYQQALGQGPQFIFQYYREEENGRGNFPPRFSGLQFPNYSSELNVNALELDDSALYLCASSTGGKNTGELFFGEGSRLTVL.

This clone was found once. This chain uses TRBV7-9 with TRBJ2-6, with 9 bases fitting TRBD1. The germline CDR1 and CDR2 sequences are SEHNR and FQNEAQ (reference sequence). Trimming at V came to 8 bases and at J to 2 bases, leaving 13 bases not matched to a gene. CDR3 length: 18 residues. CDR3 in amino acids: CASRSNTGGITGANVLTF. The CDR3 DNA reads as TGTGCCAGCCGATCTAATACAGGGGGCATCACTGGGGCCAACGTCCTGACTTTC. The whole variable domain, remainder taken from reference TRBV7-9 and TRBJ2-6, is DTGVSQNPRHKITKRGQNVTFRCDPISEHNRLYWYRQTLGQGPEFLTYFQNEAQLEKSRLLSDRFSAERPKGSFSTLEIQRTEQGDSAMYLCASRSNTGGITGANVLTFGAGSRLTVL.

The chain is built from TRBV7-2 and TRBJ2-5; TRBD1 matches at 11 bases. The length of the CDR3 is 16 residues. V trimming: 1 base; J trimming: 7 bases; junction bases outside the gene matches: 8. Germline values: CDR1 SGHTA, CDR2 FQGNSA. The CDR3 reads CASSLGRTGGVGTQYF. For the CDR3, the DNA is TGTGCCAGCAGCTTAGGTCGGACAGGGGGCGTCGGGACCCAGTACTTC.

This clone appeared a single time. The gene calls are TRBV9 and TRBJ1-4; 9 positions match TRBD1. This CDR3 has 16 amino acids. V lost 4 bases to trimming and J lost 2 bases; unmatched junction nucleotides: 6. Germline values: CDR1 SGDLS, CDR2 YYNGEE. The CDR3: CASSPRDRVTNEKLFF. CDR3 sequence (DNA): TGTGCCAGCAGCCCACGGGACAGGGTCACTAATGAAAAACTGTTTTTT.

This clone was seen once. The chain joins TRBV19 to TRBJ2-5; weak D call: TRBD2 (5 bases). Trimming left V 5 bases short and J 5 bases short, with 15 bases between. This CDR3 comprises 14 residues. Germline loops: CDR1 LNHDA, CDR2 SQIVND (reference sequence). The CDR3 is CASSVWGWEETQYF. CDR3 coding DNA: TGTGCCAGTAGTGTCTGGGGTTGGGAGGAGACCCAGTACTTC. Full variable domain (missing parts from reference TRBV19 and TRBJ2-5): DGGITQSPKYLFRKEGQNVTLSCEQNLNHDAMYWYRQDPGQGLRLIYYSQIVNDFQKGDIAEGYSVSREKKESFPLTVTSAQKNPTAFYLCASSVWGWEETQYFGPGTRLLVL.

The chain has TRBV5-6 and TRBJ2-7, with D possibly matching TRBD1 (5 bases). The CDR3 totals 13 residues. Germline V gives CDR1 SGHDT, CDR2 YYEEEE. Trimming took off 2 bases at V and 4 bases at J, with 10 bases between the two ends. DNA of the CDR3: TGTGCCAGCAGCTTAAGACAGAGTTACGAGCAGTACTTC. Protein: CASSLRQSYEQYF.

The CDR3 spells CAWSVPGTRGSGYTF. CDR3 sequence (DNA): TGTGCCTGGAGTGTACCGGGAACCAGGGGTTCTGGCTACACCTTC. The chain joins TRBV30 to TRBJ1-2; TRBD1 might be the D (6 bases). V dropped 0 bases and J dropped 7 bases, with 18 bases sitting between them. The CDR3 has 15 amino acids. Germline CDR1 and CDR2: GTSNPN and SVGIG (reference sequence).

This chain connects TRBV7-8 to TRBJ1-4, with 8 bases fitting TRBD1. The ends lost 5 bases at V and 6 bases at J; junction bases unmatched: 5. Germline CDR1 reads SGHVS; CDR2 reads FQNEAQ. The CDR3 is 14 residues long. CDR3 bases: TGTGCCAGCAGCCAGGGGGCCAGCCATGAAAAACTGTTTTTT. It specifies CASSQGASHEKLFF. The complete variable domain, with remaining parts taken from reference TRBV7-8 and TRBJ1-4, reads GAGVSQSPRYKVAKRGQDVALRCDPISGHVSLFWYQQALGQGPEFLTYFQNEAQLDKSGLPSDRFFAERPEGSVSTLKIQRTQQEDSAVYLCASSQGASHEKLFFGSGTQLSVL.

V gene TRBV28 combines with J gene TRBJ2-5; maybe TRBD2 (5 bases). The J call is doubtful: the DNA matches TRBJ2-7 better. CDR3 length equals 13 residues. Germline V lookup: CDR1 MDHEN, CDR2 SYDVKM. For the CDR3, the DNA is TGTGCCAGCACCGATGAGGGATTCGACGAGCAGTACTTC. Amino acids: CASTDEGFDEQYF.

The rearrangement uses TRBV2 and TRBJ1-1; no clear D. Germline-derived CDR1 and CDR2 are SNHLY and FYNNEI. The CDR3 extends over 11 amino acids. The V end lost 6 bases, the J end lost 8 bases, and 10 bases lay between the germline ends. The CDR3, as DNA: TGTGCCAGCAGAGCGACTTCGGAAGCTTTCTTT. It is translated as CASRATSEAFF. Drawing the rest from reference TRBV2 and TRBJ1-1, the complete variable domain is EPEVTQTPSHQVTQMGQEVILRCVPISNHLYFYWYRQILGQKVEFLVSFYNNEISEKSEIFDDQFSVERPDGSNFTLKIRSTKLEDSAMYFCASRATSEAFFGQGTRLTVV.

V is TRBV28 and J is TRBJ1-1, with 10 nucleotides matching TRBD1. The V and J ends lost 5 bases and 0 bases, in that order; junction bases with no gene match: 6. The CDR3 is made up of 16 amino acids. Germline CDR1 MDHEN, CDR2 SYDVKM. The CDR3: CASSPWTGGMNTEAFF. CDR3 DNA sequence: TGTGCCAGCAGTCCATGGACAGGGGGAATGAACACTGAAGCTTTCTTT.

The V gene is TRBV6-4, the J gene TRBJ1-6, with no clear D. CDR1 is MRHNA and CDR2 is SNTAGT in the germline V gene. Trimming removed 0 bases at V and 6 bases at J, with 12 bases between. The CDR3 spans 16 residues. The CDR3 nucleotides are TGTGCCAGCAGTGACTCATACCGGGTGAGTAATTCACCCCTCCACTTT. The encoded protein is CASSDSYRVSNSPLHF.

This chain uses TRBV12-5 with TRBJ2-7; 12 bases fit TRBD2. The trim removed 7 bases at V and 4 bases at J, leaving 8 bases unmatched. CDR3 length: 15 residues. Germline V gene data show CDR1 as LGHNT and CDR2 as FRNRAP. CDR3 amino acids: CASALSGTSGYEQYF. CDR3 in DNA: TGTGCTAGTGCCTTGTCCGGGACTAGCGGGTACGAGCAGTACTTC.

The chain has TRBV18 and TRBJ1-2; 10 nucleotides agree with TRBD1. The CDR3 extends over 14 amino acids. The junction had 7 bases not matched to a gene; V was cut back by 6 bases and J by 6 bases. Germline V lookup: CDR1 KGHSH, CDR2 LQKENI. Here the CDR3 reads CASSPGTGVNGYTF. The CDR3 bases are TGTGCCAGCTCCCCTGGGACAGGGGTCAATGGCTACACCTTC.

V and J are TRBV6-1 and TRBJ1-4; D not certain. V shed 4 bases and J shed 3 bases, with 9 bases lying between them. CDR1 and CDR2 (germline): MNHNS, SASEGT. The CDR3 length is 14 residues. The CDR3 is CASSARRANEKLFF. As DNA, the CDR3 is TGTGCCAGCAGTGCTCGGAGAGCTAATGAAAAACTGTTTTTT.

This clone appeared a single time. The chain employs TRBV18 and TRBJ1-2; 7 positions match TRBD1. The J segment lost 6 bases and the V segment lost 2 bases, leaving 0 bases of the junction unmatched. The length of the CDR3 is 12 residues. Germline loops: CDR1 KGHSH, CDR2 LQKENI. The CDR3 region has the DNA TGTGCCAGCTCACCAACAGGGGATGGCTACACCTTC. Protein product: CASSPTGDGYTF.

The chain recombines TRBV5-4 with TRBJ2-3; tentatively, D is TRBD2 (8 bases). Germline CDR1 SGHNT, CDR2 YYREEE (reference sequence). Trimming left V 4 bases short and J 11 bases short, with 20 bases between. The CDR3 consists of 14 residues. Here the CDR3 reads CASSLQGTSGVQYF. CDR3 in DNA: TGTGCCAGCAGCCTACAGGGGACTAGTGGTGTGCAGTATTTT.

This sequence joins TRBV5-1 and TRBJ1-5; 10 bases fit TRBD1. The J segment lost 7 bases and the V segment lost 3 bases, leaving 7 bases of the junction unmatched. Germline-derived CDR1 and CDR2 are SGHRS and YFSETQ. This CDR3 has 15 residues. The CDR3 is CASSSMDRGKQPQHF. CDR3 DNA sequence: TGCGCCAGCAGCTCAATGGACAGGGGGAAACAGCCCCAGCATTTT.

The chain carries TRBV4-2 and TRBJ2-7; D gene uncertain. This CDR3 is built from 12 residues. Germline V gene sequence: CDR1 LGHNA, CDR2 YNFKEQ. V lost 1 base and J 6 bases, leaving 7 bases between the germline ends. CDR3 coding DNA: TGTGCCAGCAGCCAAGTTTACAGCGAGCAGTACTTC. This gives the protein CASSQVYSEQYF.